Following are 21 T cell receptor beta chains from one sample sequenced in a study of control samples from healthy donors and cancer patients. Using immunoSEQ multiplex PCR, the repertoire was profiled, and TCRdb retains in-frame clones only, with some absent. Of fewer than 200,000 clones listed, around 90% were seen once; the top ten hold roughly 1.5%. Sequencing was carried out using blood. These receptors came from a man aged 30 to 39 in good health.

The V gene is TRBV6-5, the J gene TRBJ2-7; 7 bases are a match to TRBD1. From germline, CDR1 is MNHEY and CDR2 SVGAGI. The CDR3 has 14 residues. Trimming removed 4 bases from V and 9 bases from J; junction bases left unmatched: 12. This CDR3 reads CASSSRDSRLGQYF. CDR3 DNA sequence: TGTGCCAGCAGTTCCCGGGACAGCCGATTGGGGCAGTACTTC.

V and J are TRBV24-1 and TRBJ2-1; 11 nucleotides align to TRBD2. The CDR3 runs 17 residues. Germline CDR1 is KGHDR and CDR2 is SFDVKD. J was trimmed by 3 bases and V by 4 bases; bases with no gene match: 7. The CDR3 DNA follows: TGTGCCACCAGTGACCCGGGACTAGCGGATAACTACAATGAGCAGTTCTTC. Encoded protein: CATSDPGLADNYNEQFF.

The chain employs TRBV5-1 and TRBJ1-1; D perhaps matches TRBD1 (5 bases). Germline V gives CDR1 SGHRS, CDR2 YFSETQ. This CDR3 is 14 amino acids long. Trimming removed 2 bases from V and 4 bases from J, with 12 bases in between. In DNA, the CDR3 is TGCGCCAGCAGCTTCGGGGGAATGGGCACTGAAGCTTTCTTT. Its protein is CASSFGGMGTEAFF.

V is TRBV6-5 and J is TRBJ1-1; weak D call: TRBD1 (5 bases). The V end was cut by 7 bases, the J end by 8 bases, with 14 bases between. Looked up from germline, CDR1 is MNHEY and CDR2 is SVGAGI. This CDR3 is 12 amino acids long. This chain's CDR3 is CASTGTTGEAFF. CDR3 nucleotide sequence: TGTGCCAGCACGGGGACGACGGGGGAAGCTTTCTTT.

The genes are TRBV15 and TRBJ1-5, with 9 bases aligning to TRBD1. J gave up 7 bases and V 7 bases, and 8 bases lay outside the gene matches. CDR1 is LNHNV, CDR2 YYDKDF, per germline (reference sequence). This CDR3 is built from 14 residues. In DNA form, the CDR3 reads TGTGCCACCACCGCCGGGACAGGGAGCCAGCCCCAGCATTTT. This codes for CATTAGTGSQPQHF.

This rearrangement joins TRBV13 to TRBJ1-5; D uncertain. Germline loops: CDR1 PRHDT, CDR2 FYEKMQ (reference sequence). Between the trimmed V and J ends, which lost 4 bases and 4 bases, there was a span of 11 bases. The CDR3 spans 14 residues. For the CDR3, the DNA is TGTGCCAGCAGCTCAACGGCAGGTAATCAGCCCCAGCATTTT. Translating gives CASSSTAGNQPQHF.

This clone has a single count. The rearrangement uses TRBV19 and TRBJ1-4, with 8 positions matching TRBD1. The CDR3 is 14 residues long. With 5 bases clipped from V and 8 bases from J, the junction kept 7 bases outside the gene matches. CDR1 and CDR2 from the germline V gene are LNHDA and SQIVND (reference sequence). The chain's CDR3 is CASSPQGAGEKLFF. The CDR3 DNA follows: TGTGCCAGTAGTCCGCAGGGGGCAGGGGAAAAACTGTTTTTT.

The chain is built from TRBV14 and TRBJ2-7; 7 nucleotides align to TRBD2. This CDR3 has 17 residues. Germline-derived CDR1 and CDR2 are SGHDN and FVKESK. The trim removed 2 bases at V and 0 bases at J, leaving 10 bases unmatched. The chain's CDR3 is CASSQQGFREGSYEQYF. DNA for the CDR3: TGTGCCAGCAGCCAACAAGGTTTCAGGGAGGGCTCCTACGAGCAGTACTTC.

The V gene is TRBV6-5, the J gene TRBJ1-1, with D possibly matching TRBD1 (5 bases). Germline CDR1 reads MNHEY; CDR2 reads SVGAGI. V was clipped by 1 base and J by 1 base, with 7 bases between them. The CDR3 totals 14 residues. For the CDR3, the DNA is TGTGCCAGCAGTTACTGGGGCCAGAACACTGAAGCTTTCTTT. Translation gives CASSYWGQNTEAFF.

In its sample, this clone was seen once. The CDR3 region is CASSEVMTGTYEQYF. The CDR3, as DNA: TGTGCCAGCAGCGAGGTTATGACAGGGACCTACGAGCAGTACTTC. The genes are TRBV4-2 and TRBJ2-7; 7 positions agree with TRBD1. Germline assignment: CDR1 LGHNA and CDR2 YNFKEQ. V shed 5 bases and J 2 bases; nucleotides not matched to a gene: 9. The CDR3 extends over 15 amino acids.

The gene calls are TRBV5-1 and TRBJ2-7, with 7 bases aligning to TRBD2. The germline CDR1 and CDR2 sequences are SGHRS and YFSETQ. The CDR3 is 18 residues long. Trimming cost V 0 bases and J 1 base; bases outside gene matches: 13. The CDR3 region is CASSLVGVYGRGSYEQYF. The CDR3 DNA reads TGCGCCAGCAGCTTGGTGGGGGTTTATGGGAGGGGATCCTACGAGCAGTACTTC.

The CDR3 nucleotides read TGTGCCAGCAGCCAAGATCTAGGCTATGGCTACACCTTC. As protein: CASSQDLGYGYTF. The chain has TRBV4-2 and TRBJ1-2, with no clear D. This CDR3 is 13 amino acids long. The V end was cut by 0 bases, the J end by 4 bases, with 6 bases between. Per germline, CDR1 LGHNA and CDR2 YNFKEQ.

The genes are TRBV30 and TRBJ1-2; D ambiguous. Germline V gene sequence: CDR1 GTSNPN, CDR2 SVGIG (reference sequence). The V gene lost 1 base and the J gene lost 1 base, with 4 bases spanning the gap. The CDR3 runs to 12 residues. The CDR3 spells CAWSAHNYGYTF. Written as DNA, the CDR3 is TGTGCCTGGAGTGCCCATAACTATGGCTACACCTTC.

CDR3 coding DNA: TGTGCCAGCAGCTTGGGTCGAGGAAGGCTAGCGGCGGAAGAGCAGTTCTTC. It translates to CASSLGRGRLAAEEQFF. This sequence joins TRBV5-8 and TRBJ2-1; TRBD2 aligns across 7 bases. Germline loops: CDR1 SGHTS, CDR2 YDEGEE. There are 17 residues in the CDR3. Unmatched junction bases numbered 16, after V lost 0 bases and J lost 10 bases. The whole variable domain, filled in from reference TRBV5-8 and TRBJ2-1, reads EAGVTQSPTHLIKTRGQQATLRCSPISGHTSVYWYQQALGLGLQFLLWYDEGEERNRGNFPPRFSGRQFPNYSSELNVNALELEDSALYLCASSLGRGRLAAEEQFFGPGTRLTVL.

The chain carries TRBV11-2 and TRBJ2-3; D could derive from TRBD1 or TRBD2 (6 bases each). V lost 5 bases, J lost 0 bases, and 12 bases lay in between. This CDR3 has 15 residues. Germline loops: CDR1 SGHAT, CDR2 FQNNGV. The CDR3 loop is CASSTGGSSTDTQYF. DNA for the CDR3: TGTGCCAGCAGCACCGGGGGCTCTAGCACAGATACGCAGTATTTT.

The gene calls are TRBV5-1 and TRBJ2-5; a weak D match, TRBD1 (6 bases). V shed 5 bases and J shed 2 bases, with 16 bases lying between them. Germline CDR1 SGHRS, CDR2 YFSETQ. The CDR3 loop spans 15 amino acids. CDR3 region: CASSLNTGSQETQYF. The CDR3 nucleotides read TGCGCCAGCAGTCTAAACACAGGGTCGCAAGAGACCCAGTACTTC.

This rearrangement joins TRBV7-2 to TRBJ2-7, with D tentatively TRBD2 (5 bases). This CDR3 contains 15 residues. The germline gives CDR1 SGHTA, CDR2 FQGNSA. The ends were cut back, 1 base at V and 0 bases at J, with 10 bases in the middle. The CDR3 sequence: CASSLGTSPSYEQYF. The CDR3 bases are TGTGCCAGCAGCTTAGGGACTTCACCCTCCTACGAGCAGTACTTC.

This sequence joins TRBV7-3 and TRBJ2-1; TRBD1 aligns across 10 bases. Trimming cost V 5 bases and J 6 bases; bases outside gene matches: 4. CDR3 length: 14 residues. Germline V CDR1 and CDR2: SGHTA, FQGTGA. CDR3 bases: TGTGCCAGCAGCCCGGACAGGGGGGTCAATGAGCAGTTCTTC. Translating it yields CASSPDRGVNEQFF.

This chain connects TRBV11-2 to TRBJ2-7, with 11 positions matching TRBD2. This CDR3 is 15 amino acids long. CDR1 is SGHAT, CDR2 FQNNGV, per germline. Unmatched junction bases numbered 7, after V lost 5 bases and J lost 4 bases. The CDR3 DNA sequence: TGTGCCAGCAGCGCTGTTAGCGGGGGGGGTTACGAGCAGTACTTC. It codes for CASSAVSGGGYEQYF.

The V and J genes are TRBV5-1 and TRBJ2-3, with D perhaps matching TRBD1 (6 bases). CDR3 length equals 15 residues. Trimming cost V 1 base and J 5 bases, with 14 bases left between them. CDR1 SGHRS and CDR2 YFSETQ come from the germline V gene. The CDR3 DNA is TGCGCCAGCAGCTTGCGCAGGGGCGCGGGAGATACGCAGTATTTT. Encoded protein: CASSLRRGAGDTQYF.

The chain joins TRBV20-1 to TRBJ2-5; 8 nucleotides align to TRBD2. Germline assignment: CDR1 DFQATT and CDR2 SNEGSKA (reference sequence). The CDR3 length is 16 residues. The ends lost 3 bases at V and 5 bases at J; junction bases unmatched: 14. CDR3 nucleotides: TGCAGTGCTAGTCGGGGTACGGGAGGGCCTTGGGAGACCCAGTACTTC. The encoded protein is CSASRGTGGPWETQYF.